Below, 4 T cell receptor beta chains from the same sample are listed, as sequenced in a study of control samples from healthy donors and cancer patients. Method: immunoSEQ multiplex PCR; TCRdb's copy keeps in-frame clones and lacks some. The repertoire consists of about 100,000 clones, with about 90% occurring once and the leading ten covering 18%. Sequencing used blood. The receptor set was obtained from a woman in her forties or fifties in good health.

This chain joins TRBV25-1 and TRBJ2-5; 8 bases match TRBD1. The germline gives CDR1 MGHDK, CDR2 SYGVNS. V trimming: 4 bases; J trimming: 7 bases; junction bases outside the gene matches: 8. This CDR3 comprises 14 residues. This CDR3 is CASSGPDRVGTQYF. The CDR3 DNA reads TGTGCCAGCAGTGGGCCGGACAGGGTGGGGACCCAGTACTTC.

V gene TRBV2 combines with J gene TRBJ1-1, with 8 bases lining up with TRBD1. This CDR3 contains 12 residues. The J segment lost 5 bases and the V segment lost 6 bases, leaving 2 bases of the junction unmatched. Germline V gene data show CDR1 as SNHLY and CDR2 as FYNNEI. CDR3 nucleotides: TGTGCCAGCAGAAGACAGGGGACTGAAGCTTTCTTT. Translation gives CASRRQGTEAFF.

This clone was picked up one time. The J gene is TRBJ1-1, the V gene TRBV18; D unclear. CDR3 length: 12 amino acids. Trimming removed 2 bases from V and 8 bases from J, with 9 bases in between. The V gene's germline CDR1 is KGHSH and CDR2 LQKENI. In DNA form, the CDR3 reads TGTGCCAGCTCACCAGTTAAGCTCGAAGCTTTCTTT. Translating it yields CASSPVKLEAFF.

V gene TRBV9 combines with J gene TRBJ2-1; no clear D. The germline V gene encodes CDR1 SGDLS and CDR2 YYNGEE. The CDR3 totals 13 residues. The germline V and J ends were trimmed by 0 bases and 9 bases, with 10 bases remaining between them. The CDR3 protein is CASSVGVSGEQFF. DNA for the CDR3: TGTGCCAGCAGCGTAGGGGTTTCGGGTGAGCAGTTCTTC.